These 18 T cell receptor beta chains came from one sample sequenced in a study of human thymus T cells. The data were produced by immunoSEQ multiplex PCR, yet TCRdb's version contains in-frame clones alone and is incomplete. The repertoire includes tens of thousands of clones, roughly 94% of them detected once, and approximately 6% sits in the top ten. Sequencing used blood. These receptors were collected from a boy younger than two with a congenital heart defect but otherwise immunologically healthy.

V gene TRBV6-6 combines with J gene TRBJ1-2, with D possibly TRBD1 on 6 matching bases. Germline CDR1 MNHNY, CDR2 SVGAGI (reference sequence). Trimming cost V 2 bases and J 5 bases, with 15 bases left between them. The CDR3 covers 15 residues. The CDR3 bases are TGTGCCAGCAGTTACCGCATAGGGGGGCAGTATGGCTACACCTTC. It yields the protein CASSYRIGGQYGYTF.

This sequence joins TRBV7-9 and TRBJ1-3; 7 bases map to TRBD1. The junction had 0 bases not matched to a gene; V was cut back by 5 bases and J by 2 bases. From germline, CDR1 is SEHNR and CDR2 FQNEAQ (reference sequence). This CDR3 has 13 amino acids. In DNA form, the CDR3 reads TGTGCCAGCAGCCAGGGGGCTGGAAACACCATATATTTT. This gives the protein CASSQGAGNTIYF.

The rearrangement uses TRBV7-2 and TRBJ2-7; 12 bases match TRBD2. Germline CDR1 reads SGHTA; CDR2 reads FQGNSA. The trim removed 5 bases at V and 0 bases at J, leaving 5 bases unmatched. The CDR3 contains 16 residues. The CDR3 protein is CASSPSGGVTSYEQYF. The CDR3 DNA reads TGTGCCAGCAGCCCTAGCGGGGGGGTAACCTCCTACGAGCAGTACTTC.

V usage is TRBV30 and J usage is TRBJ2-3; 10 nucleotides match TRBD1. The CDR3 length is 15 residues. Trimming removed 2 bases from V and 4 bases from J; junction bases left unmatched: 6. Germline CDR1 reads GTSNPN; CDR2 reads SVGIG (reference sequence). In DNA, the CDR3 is TGTGCCTGGAGTCCGGGACAGGGGCGTGCAGATACGCAGTATTTT. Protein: CAWSPGQGRADTQYF.

This CDR3 is CASSPPGADTQYF. Here the CDR3 DNA reads TGTGCCAGCTCACCACCTGGTGCAGATACGCAGTATTTT. The V and J genes are TRBV18 and TRBJ2-3, with D unclear. V was cut by 0 bases and J by 4 bases, with 5 bases left in between. Germline CDR1 reads KGHSH; CDR2 reads LQKENI. This CDR3 region has 13 residues.

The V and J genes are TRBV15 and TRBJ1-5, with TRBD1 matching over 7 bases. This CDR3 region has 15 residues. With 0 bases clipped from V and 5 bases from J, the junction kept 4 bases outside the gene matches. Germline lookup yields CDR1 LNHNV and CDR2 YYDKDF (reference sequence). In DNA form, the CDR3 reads TGTGCCACCAGCAGAGAAGAAACAGGGGATCAGCCCCAGCATTTT. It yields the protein CATSREETGDQPQHF.

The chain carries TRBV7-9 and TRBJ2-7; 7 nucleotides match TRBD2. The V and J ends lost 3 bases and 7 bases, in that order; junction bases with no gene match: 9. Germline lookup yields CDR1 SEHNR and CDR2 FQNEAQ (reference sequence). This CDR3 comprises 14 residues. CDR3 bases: TGTGCCAGCAGCTTGGGACGGGAGGTGGAAGAGCAGTACTTC. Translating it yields CASSLGREVEEQYF.

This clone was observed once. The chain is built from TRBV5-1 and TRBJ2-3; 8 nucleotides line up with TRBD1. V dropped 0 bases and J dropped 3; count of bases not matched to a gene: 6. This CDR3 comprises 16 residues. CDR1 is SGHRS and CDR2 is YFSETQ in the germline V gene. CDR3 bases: TGCGCCAGCAGCTTGGCCGACAGGGGATCGACAGATACGCAGTATTTT. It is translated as CASSLADRGSTDTQYF. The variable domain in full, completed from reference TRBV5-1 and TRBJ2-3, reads KAGVTQTPRYLIKTRGQQVTLSCSPISGHRSVSWYQQTPGQGLQFLFEYFSETQRNKGNFPGRFSGRQFSNSRSEMNVSTLELGDSALYLCASSLADRGSTDTQYFGPGTRLTVL.

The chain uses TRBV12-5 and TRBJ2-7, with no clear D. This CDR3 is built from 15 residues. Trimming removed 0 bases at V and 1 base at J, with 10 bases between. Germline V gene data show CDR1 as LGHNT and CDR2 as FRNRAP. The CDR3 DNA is TGTGCTAGTGGTTTGGTAGTAGGGCCGTCCTACGAGCAGTACTTC. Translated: CASGLVVGPSYEQYF.

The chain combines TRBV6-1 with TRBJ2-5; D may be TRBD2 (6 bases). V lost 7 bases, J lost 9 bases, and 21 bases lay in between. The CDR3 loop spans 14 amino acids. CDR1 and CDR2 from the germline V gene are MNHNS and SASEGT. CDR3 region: CASKFDSRGGPQYF. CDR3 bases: TGTGCCAGCAAATTCGACAGCCGCGGAGGGCCCCAGTACTTC.

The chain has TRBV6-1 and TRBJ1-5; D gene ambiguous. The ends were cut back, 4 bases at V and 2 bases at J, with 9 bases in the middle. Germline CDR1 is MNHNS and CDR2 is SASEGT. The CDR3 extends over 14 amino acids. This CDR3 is CASSASFRNQPQHF. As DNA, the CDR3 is TGTGCCAGCAGTGCCAGTTTCCGCAATCAGCCCCAGCATTTT.

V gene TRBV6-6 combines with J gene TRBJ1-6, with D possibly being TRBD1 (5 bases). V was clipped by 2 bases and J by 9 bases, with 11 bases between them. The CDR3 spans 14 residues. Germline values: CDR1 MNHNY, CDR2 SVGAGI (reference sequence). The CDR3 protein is CASSYPGGGSPLHF. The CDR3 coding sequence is TGTGCCAGCAGTTACCCAGGCGGGGGTTCACCCCTCCACTTT.

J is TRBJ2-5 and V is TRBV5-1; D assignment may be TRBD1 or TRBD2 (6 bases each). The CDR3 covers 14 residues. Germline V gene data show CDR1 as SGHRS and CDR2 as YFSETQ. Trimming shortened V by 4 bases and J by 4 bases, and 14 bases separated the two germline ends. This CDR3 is CASSVQGRRETQYF. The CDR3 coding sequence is TGCGCCAGCAGCGTGCAGGGGAGGCGAGAGACCCAGTACTTC.

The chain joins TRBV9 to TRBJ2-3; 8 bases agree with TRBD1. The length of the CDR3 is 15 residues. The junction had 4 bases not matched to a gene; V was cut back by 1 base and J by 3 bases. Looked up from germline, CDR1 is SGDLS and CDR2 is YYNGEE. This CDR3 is CASSVQQGVTDTQYF. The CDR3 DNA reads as TGTGCCAGCAGCGTACAACAGGGGGTTACAGATACGCAGTATTTT.

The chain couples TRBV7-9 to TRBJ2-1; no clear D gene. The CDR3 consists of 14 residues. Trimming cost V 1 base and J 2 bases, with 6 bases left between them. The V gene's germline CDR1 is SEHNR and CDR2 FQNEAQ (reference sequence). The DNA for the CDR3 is TGTGCCAGCAGCTTAGGGTGGCCCTACAATGAGCAGTTCTTC. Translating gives CASSLGWPYNEQFF.

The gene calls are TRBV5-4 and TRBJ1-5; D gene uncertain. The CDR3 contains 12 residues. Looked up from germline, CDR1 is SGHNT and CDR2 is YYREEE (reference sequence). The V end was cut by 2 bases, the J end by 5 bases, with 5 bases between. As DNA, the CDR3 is TGTGCCAGCAGCTTCCGTGATCAGCCCCAGCATTTT. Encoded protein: CASSFRDQPQHF.

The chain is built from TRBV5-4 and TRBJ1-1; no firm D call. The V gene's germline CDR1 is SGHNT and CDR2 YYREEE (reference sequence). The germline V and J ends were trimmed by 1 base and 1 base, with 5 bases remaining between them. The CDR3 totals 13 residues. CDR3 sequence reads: CASSLWWNTEAFF. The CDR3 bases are TGTGCCAGCAGCTTGTGGTGGAACACTGAAGCTTTCTTT.

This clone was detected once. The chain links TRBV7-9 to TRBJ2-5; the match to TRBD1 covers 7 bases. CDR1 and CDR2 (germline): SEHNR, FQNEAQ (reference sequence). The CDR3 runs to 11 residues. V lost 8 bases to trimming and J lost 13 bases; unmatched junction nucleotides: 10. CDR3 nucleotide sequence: TGTGCCAGCCAACCGGGACAGTCCATGTACTTC. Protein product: CASQPGQSMYF.